Detailed here is one T cell receptor (beta chain). Its binding antigen is unknown. The record has no base qualities; no much larger clone is one base away. The study described a robust, sensitive protocol for amplifying, sequencing and analyzing TCRs, using 3' ligation of a UMI-containing oligonucleotide to TCR cDNA. For whole blood analysis, more than 2 ml of peripheral blood was collected from healthy adult volunteers into Tempus tubes, and RNA was extracted following the manufacturer's instructions. Total RNA was treated with RQ1 DNase, without cell sorting, prior to reverse transcription, with an input of roughly 1 to 1000 ng being targeted. Skin biopsy and whole blood libraries were made to test pipeline robustness in samples where T cells form a minority population. The sample is drawn from a study of naive and memory T cell subsets (dated by TCRdb to the late 2010s). For context, the study as a whole: The figure summarizing these samples reported 10 or so blood donors, 7 tuberculin skin test biopsies and 3 saline control biopsies. Usually PCR2 was run as a SYBR Green qPCR and stopped at a set threshold, although low-input samples could use end-point PCR (roughly 6 cycles) instead.

Clipping removes 1 base from V and 9 bases from J, with 18 as the unmatched junction base count. CDR1 and CDR2 were assigned from the germline V gene as MDHEN and SYDVKM. The CDR3 runs 18 residues from the cysteine to the phenylalanine. The sequence is cut down to CDR3 DNA, 54 bases in frame from base 1. The library was made by 5' RACE. Four rounds of PCR, run with the SP2 primer together with nested alpha and beta constant region primers, were used to amplify the ligated cDNA. TCR RNA was reverse transcribed with SuperScript IV using alpha and beta constant region primers for the blood and skin samples. An oligonucleotide carrying the Illumina SP2 primer and a UMI was ligated to the cDNA 3' end using T4 RNA ligase 1. To prevent hairpin formation, the 12-nucleotide UMI was made up of two random hexamers with an eight-base spacer between them. TCR alpha and beta chain libraries were processed separately from the second PCR onward, with dual indexing for multiplexing. After pooling, the indexed libraries were analyzed by capillary electrophoresis and sequenced on either an Illumina MiSeq or NextSeq. Libraries were spiked with PhiX DNA at about 5-7.5% so that base diversity was increased and cluster recognition was improved. In the paper's pipeline: UMIs were extracted from read 2 by Demultiplexor and combined with the TCR sequence from read 1, and reads were split according to sample indices. V and J genes and V-J junctions were identified by Decombinator, and each TCR was assigned a five-part identifier that included V and J deletions. Collapsinator used UMIs to correct sequencing errors and PCR amplification heterogeneity, producing a UMI-based abundance for each TCR. CDR3Translator turned identifiers into nucleotide sequence, translated the nucleotide sequence into amino acids, and pulled out CDR3 regions based on terminal motifs. After normalization to the amount of input RNA, the error-corrected alpha and beta TCR counts from blood and from skin were compared. Clones were called with MiXCR by TCRdb after fastp trimmed the public reads at Q25, and only in-frame beta chains were retained. For every CDR3 protein sequence, its rows merge into one entry that carries the most common genes and DNA. The V and J calls shown here were made by TCRdb, not taken from the authors' results. This sample has 45,000 to 55,000 distinct CDR3 sequences in its table, and approximately 4.5% of those were observed once. The top ten constitute around 0.84% of the sample.

Points the paper makes about the study in general: The RNA-based method was acknowledged to be potentially sensitive to changes in TCR transcripts with T cell activation and differentiation.

The chain employs TRBV28 and TRBJ1-5, with 7 central nucleotides matching TRBD1. This TCR was recovered from a female donor in good health. The CDR3 here reads CASSLSGVQYQGVVPQHF. The nucleotide sequence reads as follows: TGTGCCAGCAGTTTATCAGGGGTACAATATCAGGGGGTAGTGCCCCAGCATTTT. Beyond the CDR3, the reference TRBV28 and TRBJ1-5 genes provide the residues; the full variable domain reads: DVKVTQSSRYLVKRTGEKVFLECVQDMDHENMFWYRQDPGLGLRLIYFSYDVKMKEKGDIPEGYSVSREKKERFSLILESASTNQTSMYLCASSLSGVQYQGVVPQHFGDGTRLSIL.